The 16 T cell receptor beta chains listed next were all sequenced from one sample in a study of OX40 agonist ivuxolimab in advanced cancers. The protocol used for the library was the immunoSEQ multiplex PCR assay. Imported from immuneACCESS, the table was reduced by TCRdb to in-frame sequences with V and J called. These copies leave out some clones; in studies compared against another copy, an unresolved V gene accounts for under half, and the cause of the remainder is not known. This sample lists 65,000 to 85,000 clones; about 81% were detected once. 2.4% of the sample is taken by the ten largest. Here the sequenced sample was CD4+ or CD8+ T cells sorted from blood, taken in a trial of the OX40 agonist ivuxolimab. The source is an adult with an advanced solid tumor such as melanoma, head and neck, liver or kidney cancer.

CDR3 sequence (DNA): TGCAGCGTTGATGAGCGGGGGGGCCGTCGGGAGACCCAGTACTTC. It specifies CSVDERGGRRETQYF. The chain joins TRBV29-1 to TRBJ2-5, with TRBD2 identical over 10 bases. J was trimmed by 5 bases and V by 3 bases; bases with no gene match: 9. This CDR3 is built from 15 residues. CDR1 and CDR2 (germline): SQVTM, ANQGSEA.

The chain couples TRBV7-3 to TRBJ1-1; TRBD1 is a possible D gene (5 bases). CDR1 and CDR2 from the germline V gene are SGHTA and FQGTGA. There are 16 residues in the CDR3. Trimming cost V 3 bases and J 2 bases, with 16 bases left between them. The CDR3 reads CASSFAGRAGNTEAFF. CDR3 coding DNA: TGTGCCAGCAGCTTTGCAGGGAGAGCGGGCAACACTGAAGCTTTCTTT.

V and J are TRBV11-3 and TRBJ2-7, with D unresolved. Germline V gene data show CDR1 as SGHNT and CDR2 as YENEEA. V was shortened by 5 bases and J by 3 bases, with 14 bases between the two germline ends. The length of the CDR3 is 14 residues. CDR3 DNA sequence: TGTGCCAGCAGCCCGTATCAGGAGTTCTACGAGCAGTACTTC. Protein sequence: CASSPYQEFYEQYF.

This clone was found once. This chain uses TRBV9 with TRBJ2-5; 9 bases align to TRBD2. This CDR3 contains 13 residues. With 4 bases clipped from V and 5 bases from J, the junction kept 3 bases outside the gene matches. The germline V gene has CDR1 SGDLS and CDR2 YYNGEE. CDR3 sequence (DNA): TGTGCCAGCAGCCGCGGGGGGGTGGAGACCCAGTACTTC. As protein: CASSRGGVETQYF.

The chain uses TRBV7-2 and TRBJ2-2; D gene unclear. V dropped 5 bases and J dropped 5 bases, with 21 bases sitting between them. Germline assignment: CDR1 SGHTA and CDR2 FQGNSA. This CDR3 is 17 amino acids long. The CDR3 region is CASSRKSGSLQTGELFF. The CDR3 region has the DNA TGTGCCAGCAGCCGAAAATCGGGCTCCCTGCAGACCGGGGAGCTGTTTTTT.

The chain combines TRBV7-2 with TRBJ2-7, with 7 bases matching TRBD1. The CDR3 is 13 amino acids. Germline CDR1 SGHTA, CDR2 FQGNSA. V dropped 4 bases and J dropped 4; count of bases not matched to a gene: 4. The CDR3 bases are TGTGCCAGCAGCTCTAACAGGGGATACGAGCAGTACTTC. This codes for CASSSNRGYEQYF.

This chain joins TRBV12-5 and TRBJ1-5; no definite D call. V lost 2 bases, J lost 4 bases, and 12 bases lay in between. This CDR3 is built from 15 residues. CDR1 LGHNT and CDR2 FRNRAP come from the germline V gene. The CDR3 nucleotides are TGTGCTAGTGGTTTGTATGTAGGGCTGAATCAGCCCCAGCATTTT. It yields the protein CASGLYVGLNQPQHF.

This chain's CDR3 is CASSQDREYGYTF. The CDR3 DNA is TGTGCCAGTAGTCAGGACAGGGAGTATGGCTACACCTTC. The chain joins TRBV19 to TRBJ1-2; 8 positions agree with TRBD1. CDR1 LNHDA and CDR2 SQIVND come from the germline V gene (reference sequence). The CDR3 consists of 13 residues. Losses at the gene ends were 5 bases for V and 5 bases for J; bases not matched to a gene: 4.

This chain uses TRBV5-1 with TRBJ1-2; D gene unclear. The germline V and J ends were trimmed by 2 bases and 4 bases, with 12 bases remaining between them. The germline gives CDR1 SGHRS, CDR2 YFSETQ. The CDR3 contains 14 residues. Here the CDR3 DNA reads TGCGCCAGCAGCTTAGAGTGGGGTGGCTATGGCTACACCTTC. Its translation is CASSLEWGGYGYTF. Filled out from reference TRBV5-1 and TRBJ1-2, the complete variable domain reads KAGVTQTPRYLIKTRGQQVTLSCSPISGHRSVSWYQQTPGQGLQFLFEYFSETQRNKGNFPGRFSGRQFSNSRSEMNVSTLELGDSALYLCASSLEWGGYGYTFGSGTRLTVV.

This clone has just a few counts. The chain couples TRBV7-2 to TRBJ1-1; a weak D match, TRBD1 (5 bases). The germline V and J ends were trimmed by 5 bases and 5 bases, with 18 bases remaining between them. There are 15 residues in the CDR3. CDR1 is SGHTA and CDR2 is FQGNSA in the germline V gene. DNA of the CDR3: TGTGCCAGCAGCCGGTGGGCCGGGGGGTGGACTGAAGCTTTCTTT. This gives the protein CASSRWAGGWTEAFF.

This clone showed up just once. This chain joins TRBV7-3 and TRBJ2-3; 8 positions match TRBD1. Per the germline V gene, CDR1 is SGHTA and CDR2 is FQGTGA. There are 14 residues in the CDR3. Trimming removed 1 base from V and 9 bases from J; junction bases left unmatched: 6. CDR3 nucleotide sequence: TGTGCCAGCAGCTTAAAGGGACAGGCGCAGACGCAGTATTTT. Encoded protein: CASSLKGQAQTQYF.

CDR3 sequence (DNA): TGTGCCAGCAGCTCGGGGGGCCGCTCTCTTATTCAGTACTTC. It codes for CASSSGGRSLIQYF. The genes are TRBV5-4 and TRBJ2-4; D perhaps matches TRBD2 (7 bases). Germline loops: CDR1 SGHNT, CDR2 YYREEE (reference sequence). V was clipped by 3 bases and J by 10 bases, with 17 bases between them. CDR3 length: 14 amino acids.

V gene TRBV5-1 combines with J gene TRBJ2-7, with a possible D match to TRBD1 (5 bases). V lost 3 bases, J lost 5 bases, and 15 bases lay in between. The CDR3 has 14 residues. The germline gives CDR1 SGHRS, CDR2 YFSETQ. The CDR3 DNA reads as TGCGCCAGCAGCTCTAAGGGGCAATCAGACGAGCAGTACTTC. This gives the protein CASSSKGQSDEQYF.

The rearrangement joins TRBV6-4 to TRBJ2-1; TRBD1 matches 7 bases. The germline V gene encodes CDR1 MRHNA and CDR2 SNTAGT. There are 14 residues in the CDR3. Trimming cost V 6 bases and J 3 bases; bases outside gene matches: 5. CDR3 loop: CASSRDSLYNEQFF. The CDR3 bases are TGTGCCAGCAGCCGGGACAGCCTCTACAATGAGCAGTTCTTC.

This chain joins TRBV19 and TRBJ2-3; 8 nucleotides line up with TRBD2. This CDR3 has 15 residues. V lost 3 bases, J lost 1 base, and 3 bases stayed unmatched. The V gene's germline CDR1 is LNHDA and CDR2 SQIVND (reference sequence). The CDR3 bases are TGTGCCAGTAGTATGTCAGCGGGAGGCACAGATACGCAGTATTTT. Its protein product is CASSMSAGGTDTQYF.

CDR3 sequence: CASTQAGGGNYEQYF. CDR3 sequence (DNA): TGTGCCAGCACCCAAGCGGGAGGAGGGAATTACGAGCAGTACTTC. The J gene is TRBJ2-7, the V gene TRBV6-5; 9 bases fit TRBD2. The CDR3 runs to 15 residues. The junction had 11 bases not matched to a gene; V was cut back by 7 bases and J by 4 bases. Per the germline V gene, CDR1 is MNHEY and CDR2 is SVGAGI.